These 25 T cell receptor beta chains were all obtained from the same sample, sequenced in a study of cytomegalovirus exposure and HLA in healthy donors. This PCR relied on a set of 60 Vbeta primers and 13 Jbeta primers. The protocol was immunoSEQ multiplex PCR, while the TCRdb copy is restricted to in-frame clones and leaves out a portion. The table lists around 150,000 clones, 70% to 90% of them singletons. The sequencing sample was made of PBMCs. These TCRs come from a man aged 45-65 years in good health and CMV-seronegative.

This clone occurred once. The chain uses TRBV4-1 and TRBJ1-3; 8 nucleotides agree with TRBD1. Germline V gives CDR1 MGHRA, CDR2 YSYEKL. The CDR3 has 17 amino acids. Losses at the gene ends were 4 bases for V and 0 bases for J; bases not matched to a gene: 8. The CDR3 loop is CASSLGQGPFSGNTIYF. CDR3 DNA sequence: TGCGCCAGCAGCCTAGGACAGGGCCCGTTCTCTGGAAACACCATATATTTT.

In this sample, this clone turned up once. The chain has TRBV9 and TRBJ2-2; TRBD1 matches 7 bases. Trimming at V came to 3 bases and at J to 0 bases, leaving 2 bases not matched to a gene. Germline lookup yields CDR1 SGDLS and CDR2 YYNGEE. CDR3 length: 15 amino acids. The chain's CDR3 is CASSAGTANTGELFF. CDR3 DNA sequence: TGTGCCAGCAGCGCCGGGACAGCGAACACCGGGGAGCTGTTTTTT.

The CDR3 nucleotides are TGTGCCAGCTCACCACCCACAGGGGTTTACCAAGAGACCCAGTACTTC. It is translated as CASSPPTGVYQETQYF. J is TRBJ2-5 and V is TRBV18, with 7 positions matching TRBD1. Unmatched junction bases numbered 4, after V lost 0 bases and J lost 0 bases. Germline loops: CDR1 KGHSH, CDR2 LQKENI. This CDR3 comprises 16 residues.

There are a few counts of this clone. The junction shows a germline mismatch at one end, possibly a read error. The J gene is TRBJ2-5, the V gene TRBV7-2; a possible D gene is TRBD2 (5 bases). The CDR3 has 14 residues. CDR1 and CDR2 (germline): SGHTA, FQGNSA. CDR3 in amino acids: CASAPMTNHETQYF. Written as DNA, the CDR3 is TGTGCCAGCGCGCCTATGACTAACCATGAGACCCAGTACTTC.

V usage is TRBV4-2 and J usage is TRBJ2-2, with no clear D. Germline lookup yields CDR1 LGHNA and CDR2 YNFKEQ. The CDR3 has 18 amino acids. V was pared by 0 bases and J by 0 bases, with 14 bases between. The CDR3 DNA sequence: TGTGCCAGCAGCCAAGATAGATCAGGTGGCGCGAACACCGGGGAGCTGTTTTTT. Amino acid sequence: CASSQDRSGGANTGELFF.

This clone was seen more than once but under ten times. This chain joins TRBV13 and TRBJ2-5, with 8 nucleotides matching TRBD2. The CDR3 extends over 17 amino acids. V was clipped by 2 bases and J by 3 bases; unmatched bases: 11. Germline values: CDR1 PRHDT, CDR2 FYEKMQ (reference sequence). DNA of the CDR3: TGTGCCAGCAGCTTAAGGGGCGGGGGGACGCGAAAAGAGACCCAGTACTTC. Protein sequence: CASSLRGGGTRKETQYF. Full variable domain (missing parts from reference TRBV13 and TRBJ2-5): AAGVIQSPRHLIKEKRETATLKCYPIPRHDTVYWYQQGPGQDPQFLISFYEKMQSDKGSIPDRFSAQQFSDYHSELNMSSLELGDSALYFCASSLRGGGTRKETQYFGPGTRLLVL.

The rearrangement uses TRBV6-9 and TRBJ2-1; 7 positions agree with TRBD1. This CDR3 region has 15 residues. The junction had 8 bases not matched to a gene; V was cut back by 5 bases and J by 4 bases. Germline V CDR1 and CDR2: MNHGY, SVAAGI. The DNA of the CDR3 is TGTGCCAGCAGTCTTTCGGGACAGCTTTACAATGAGCAGTTCTTC. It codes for CASSLSGQLYNEQFF.

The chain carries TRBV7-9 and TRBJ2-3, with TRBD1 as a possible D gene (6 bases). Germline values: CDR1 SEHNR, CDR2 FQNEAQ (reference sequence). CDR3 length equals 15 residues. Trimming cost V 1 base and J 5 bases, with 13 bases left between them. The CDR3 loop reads CASSLGEQGRDTQYF. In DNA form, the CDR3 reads TGTGCCAGCAGCTTAGGGGAGCAGGGGAGAGATACGCAGTATTTT.

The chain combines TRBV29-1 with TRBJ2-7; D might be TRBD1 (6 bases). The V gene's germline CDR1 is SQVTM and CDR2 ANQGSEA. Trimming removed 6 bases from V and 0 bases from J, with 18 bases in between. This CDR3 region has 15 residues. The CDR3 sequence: CSVAWGHMSSYEQYF. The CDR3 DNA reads TGCAGCGTGGCGTGGGGACACATGAGCTCCTACGAGCAGTACTTC.

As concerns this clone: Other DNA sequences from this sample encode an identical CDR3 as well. CDR3 nucleotide sequence: TGTGCCAGCTCAGGAACAGCAAACACTGAAGCTTTCTTT. Amino acid sequence: CASSGTANTEAFF. The rearrangement links TRBV18 to TRBJ1-1, with D uncertain. This CDR3 has 13 residues. Per germline, CDR1 KGHSH and CDR2 LQKENI. V gave up 5 bases and J gave up 2 bases, with 9 bases separating them.

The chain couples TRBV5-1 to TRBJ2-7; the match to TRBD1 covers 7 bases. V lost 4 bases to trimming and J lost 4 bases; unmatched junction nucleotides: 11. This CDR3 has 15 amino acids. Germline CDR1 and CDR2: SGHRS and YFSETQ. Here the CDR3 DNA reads TGCGCCAGCAGCGCCGGGACGGGACAGCGTTACGAGCAGTACTTC. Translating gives CASSAGTGQRYEQYF.

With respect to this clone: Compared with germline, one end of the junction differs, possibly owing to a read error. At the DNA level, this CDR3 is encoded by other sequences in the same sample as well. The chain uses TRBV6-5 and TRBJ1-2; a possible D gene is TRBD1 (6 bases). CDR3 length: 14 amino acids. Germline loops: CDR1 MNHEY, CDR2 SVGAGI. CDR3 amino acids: CATSRQARNYGYTF. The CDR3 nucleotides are TGTGCCACCTCGAGACAGGCCCGTAACTACGGCTACACCTTC.

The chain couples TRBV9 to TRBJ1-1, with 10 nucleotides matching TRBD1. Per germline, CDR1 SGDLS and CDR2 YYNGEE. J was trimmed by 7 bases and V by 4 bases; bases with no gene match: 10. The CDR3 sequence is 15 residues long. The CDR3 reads CASSTQARDRGEAFF. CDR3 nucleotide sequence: TGTGCCAGCAGCACTCAAGCCCGGGACAGGGGTGAAGCTTTCTTT.

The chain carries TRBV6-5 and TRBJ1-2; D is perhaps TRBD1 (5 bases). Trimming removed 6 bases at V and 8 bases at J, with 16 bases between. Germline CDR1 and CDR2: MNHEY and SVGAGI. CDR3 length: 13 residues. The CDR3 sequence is CASSPPQARGYTF. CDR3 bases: TGTGCCAGCAGCCCCCCACAGGCTCGGGGCTACACCTTC.

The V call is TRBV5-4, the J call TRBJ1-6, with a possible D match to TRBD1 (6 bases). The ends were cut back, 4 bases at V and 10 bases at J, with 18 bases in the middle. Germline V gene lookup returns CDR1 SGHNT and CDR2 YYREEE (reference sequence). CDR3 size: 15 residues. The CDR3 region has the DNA TGTGCCAGCAGCGTGGGGGCCCGGGGGGGATCACCCCTCCACTTT. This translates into CASSVGARGGSPLHF.

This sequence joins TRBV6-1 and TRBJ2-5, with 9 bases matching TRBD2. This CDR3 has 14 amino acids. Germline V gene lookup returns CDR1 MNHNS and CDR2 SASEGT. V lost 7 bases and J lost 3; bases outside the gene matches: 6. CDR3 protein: CASIAGGGKETQYF. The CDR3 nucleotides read TGTGCCAGCATCGCGGGGGGGGGAAAAGAGACCCAGTACTTC.

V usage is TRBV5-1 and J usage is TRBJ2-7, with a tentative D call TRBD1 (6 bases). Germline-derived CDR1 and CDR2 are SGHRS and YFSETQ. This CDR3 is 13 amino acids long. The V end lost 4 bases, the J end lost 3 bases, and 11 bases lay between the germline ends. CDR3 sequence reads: CASSRQVDYEQYF. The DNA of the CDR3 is TGCGCCAGCAGCCGACAGGTAGACTACGAGCAGTACTTC.

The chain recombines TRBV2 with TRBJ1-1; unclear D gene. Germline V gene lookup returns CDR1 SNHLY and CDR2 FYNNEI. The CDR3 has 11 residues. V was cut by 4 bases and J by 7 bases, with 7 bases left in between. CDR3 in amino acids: CASSVQVEAFF. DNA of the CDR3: TGTGCCAGCAGTGTACAAGTTGAAGCTTTCTTT.

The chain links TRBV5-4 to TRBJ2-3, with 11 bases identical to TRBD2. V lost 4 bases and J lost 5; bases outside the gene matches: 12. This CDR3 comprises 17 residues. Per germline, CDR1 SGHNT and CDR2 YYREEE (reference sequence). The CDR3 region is CASSASGGPLNIDTQYF. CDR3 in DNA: TGTGCCAGCAGCGCTAGCGGGGGGCCCCTAAATATAGATACGCAGTATTTT.

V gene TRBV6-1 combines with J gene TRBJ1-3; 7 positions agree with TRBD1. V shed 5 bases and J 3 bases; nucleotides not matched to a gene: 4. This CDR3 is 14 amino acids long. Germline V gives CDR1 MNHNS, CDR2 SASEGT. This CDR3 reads CASSRTGDGNTIYF. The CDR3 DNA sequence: TGTGCCAGCAGTAGAACAGGGGATGGAAACACCATATATTTT.

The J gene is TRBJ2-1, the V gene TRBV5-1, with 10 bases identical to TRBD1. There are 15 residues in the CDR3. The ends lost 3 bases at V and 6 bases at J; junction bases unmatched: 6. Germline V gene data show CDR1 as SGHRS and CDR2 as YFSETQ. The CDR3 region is CASSSGTGDINEQFF. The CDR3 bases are TGCGCCAGCAGCTCCGGGACAGGGGATATCAATGAGCAGTTCTTC.

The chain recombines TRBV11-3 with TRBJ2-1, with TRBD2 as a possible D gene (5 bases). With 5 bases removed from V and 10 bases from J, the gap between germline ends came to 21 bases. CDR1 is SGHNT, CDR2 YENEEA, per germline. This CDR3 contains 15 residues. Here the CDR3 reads CASSLRVVSKMEQFF. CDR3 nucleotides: TGTGCCAGCAGCCTGAGGGTAGTCTCTAAAATGGAGCAGTTCTTC.

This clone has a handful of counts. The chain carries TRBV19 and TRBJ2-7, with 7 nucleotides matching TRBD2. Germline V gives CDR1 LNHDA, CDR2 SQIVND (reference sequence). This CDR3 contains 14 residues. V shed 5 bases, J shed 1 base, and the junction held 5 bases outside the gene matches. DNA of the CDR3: TGTGCCAGTAGTGGGGGGGTCATGTCCTACGAGCAGTACTTC. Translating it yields CASSGGVMSYEQYF.

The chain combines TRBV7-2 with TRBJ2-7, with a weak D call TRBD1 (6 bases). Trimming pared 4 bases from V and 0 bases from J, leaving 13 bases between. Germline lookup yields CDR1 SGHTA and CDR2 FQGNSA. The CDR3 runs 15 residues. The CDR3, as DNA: TGTGCCAGCAGCTCCAGGGGTTCCAGCTCCTACGAGCAGTACTTC. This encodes CASSSRGSSSYEQYF.

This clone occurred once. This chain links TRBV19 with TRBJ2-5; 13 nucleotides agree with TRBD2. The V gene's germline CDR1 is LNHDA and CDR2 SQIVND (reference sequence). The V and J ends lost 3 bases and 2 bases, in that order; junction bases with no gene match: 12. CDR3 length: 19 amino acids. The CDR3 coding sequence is TGTGCCAGTAGTATTCCACGGGGCACGACTAGCGGGAGGCAAGAGACCCAGTACTTC. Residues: CASSIPRGTTSGRQETQYF.